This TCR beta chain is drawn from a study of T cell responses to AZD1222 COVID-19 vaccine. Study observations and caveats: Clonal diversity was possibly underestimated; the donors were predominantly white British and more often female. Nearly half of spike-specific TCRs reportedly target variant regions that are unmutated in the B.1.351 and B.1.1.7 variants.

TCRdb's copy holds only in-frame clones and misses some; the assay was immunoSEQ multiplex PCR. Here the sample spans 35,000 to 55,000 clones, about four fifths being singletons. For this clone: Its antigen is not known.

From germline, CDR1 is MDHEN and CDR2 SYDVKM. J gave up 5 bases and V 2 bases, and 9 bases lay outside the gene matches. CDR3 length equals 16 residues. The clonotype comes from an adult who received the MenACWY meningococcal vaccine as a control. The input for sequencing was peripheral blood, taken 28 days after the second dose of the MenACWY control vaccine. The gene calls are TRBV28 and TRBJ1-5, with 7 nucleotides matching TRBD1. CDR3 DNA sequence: TGTGCCAGCAGTTTACGTCAGGGGGGCGCCCATCAGCCCCAGCATTTT. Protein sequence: CASSLRQGGAHQPQHF.